A selection of T cell receptor beta chains follows, all from one sample in a study of CD8 T cells in ankylosing spondylitis. TCRdb independently ran MiXCR on the 5' RACE reads; one entry per CDR3 protein. Of hundreds of thousands of distinct CDR3 sequences in the sample, 12% were seen once. Sequenced: blood, either unsorted or a sorted T cell fraction (not recorded which). Source of these receptors: a male donor with ankylosing spondylitis. CDR3s include the opening cysteine and the closing phenylalanine or tryptophan. A D gene is named only where the DNA matches it firmly. Only part of the rows carry a size: once, few, many, or a class if the clone is expanded.

>19|few|TRBV28|NA|TRBJ2-2
TGTGCCAGCAGTTTAAAGGGGCAGGGGTTTTGGGCGAACACCGGGGAGCTGTTTTTT
CASSLKGQGFWANTGELFF
>16|NA|TRBV6-6|TRBD2|TRBJ2-4
TGTGCCAGCAGTTACCCCCCGGTTGGCGGGGGGAACATTCAGTACTTC
CASSYPPVGGGNIQYF
>14|NA|TRBV6-1|TRBD1|TRBJ1-1
TGTGCCACCAGAGGGGACAGGGGGCTTGGTGAAGCTTTCTTT
CATRGDRGLGEAFF
>15|NA|TRBV7-9|NA|TRBJ2-7
TGTGCCAGCAGTCCCCCGGGGATCCACTCCTACGAGCAGTACTTC
CASSPPGIHSYEQYF
>14|NA|TRBV7-9|NA|TRBJ1-4
TGTGCCAGCAGCTTAATGAGGACGGCAGAAAAACTGTTTTTT
CASSLMRTAEKLFF
>14|NA|TRBV29-1|TRBD2|TRBJ2-7
TGCAGCGTTGGATTACTAGCGGGAGAAGGCGAGCAGTACTTC
CSVGLLAGEGEQYF
>14|many|TRBV29-1|TRBD1|TRBJ1-5
TGCAGCGTTTCGACAGGGCATGGCAATCAGCCCCAGCATTTT
CSVSTGHGNQPQHF
>14|few|TRBV7-9|NA|TRBJ1-1
TGTGCCAGCAGTCCATACTTTTCTGGCACTGAAGCTTTCTTT
CASSPYFSGTEAFF
>12|few|TRBV29-1|NA|TRBJ1-2
TGCAGCGTGATTGGGACGGCCTATGGCTACACCTTC
CSVIGTAYGYTF
>16|NA|TRBV24-1|TRBD1|TRBJ1-2
TGTGCCACCAGTGATTTGCGGCGGACAGGGGACTATGGCTACACCTTC
CATSDLRRTGDYGYTF
>15|many|TRBV5-1|NA|TRBJ2-7
TGCGCCAGCAGCACCAAAGGGACAACCATTTACGAGCAGTACTTC
CASSTKGTTIYEQYF
>13|NA|TRBV20-1|TRBD2|TRBJ2-7
TGCAGTGCTTCTAGCGGGAGGGACGACGAGCAGTACTTC
CSASSGRDDEQYF
>15|NA|TRBV20-1|TRBD2|TRBJ2-1
TGCAGTGCTAGCGTTCACGGGGGGGCCTACAATGAGCAGTTCTTC
CSASVHGGAYNEQFF
>14|NA|TRBV4-1|NA|TRBJ1-2
TGCGCCAGCAGCCAAGATCCAGTTAACTATGGCTACACCTTC
CASSQDPVNYGYTF
>13|many|TRBV7-2|NA|TRBJ1-2
TGTGCCAGCAGCCCCGAGGGTAACTATGGCTACACCTTC
CASSPEGNYGYTF
>18|few|TRBV4-3|TRBD2|TRBJ2-5
TGCGCCAGCAGCCAAGAGGGGCCGCGGCGGGAGGGCGGAGAGACCCAGTACTTC
CASSQEGPRREGGETQYF
>14|few|TRBV2|NA|TRBJ2-2
TGTGCCAGCAGTGGACGGGTACGCACCGGGGAGCTGTTTTTT
CASSGRVRTGELFF
>16|few|TRBV7-2|NA|TRBJ1-6
TGTGCCAGCAGCTTGGCCGACAGAGGGCTGGTATCACCCCTCCACTTT
CASSLADRGLVSPLHF
>12|few|TRBV20-1|NA|TRBJ1-2
TGCAGTGCTCCTGACAGCAACTATGGCTACACCTTC
CSAPDSNYGYTF
>14|NA|TRBV7-2|NA|TRBJ2-2
TGTGCCAGCAGCTTACGCGGGATGGACGGGGAGCTGTTTTTT
CASSLRGMDGELFF
>15|NA|TRBV20-1|NA|TRBJ1-3
TGCAGTGCCCTCCCCGGGACAAATTCTGGAAACACCATATATTTT
CSALPGTNSGNTIYF
>14|NA|TRBV9|NA|TRBJ2-1
TGTGCCAGCAGCCCCCACCCCGAGTACAATGAGCAGTTCTTC
CASSPHPEYNEQFF
>16|few|TRBV7-2|TRBD2|TRBJ2-5
TGTGCCAGCAGCTTAGGAATGCGGGAGCCCTCGGAGACCCAGTACTTC
CASSLGMREPSETQYF
>14|few|TRBV12-5|NA|TRBJ2-1
TGTGCTAGTGGTTTTGGATCTAGGTACAATGAGCAGTTCTTC
CASGFGSRYNEQFF
>15|many|TRBV7-9|NA|TRBJ1-1
TGTGCCAGCAGCTTAGGAGGCCTAATGAACACTGAAGCTTTCTTT
CASSLGGLMNTEAFF
>16|few|TRBV5-6|TRBD1|TRBJ2-7
TGTGCCAGCAGCTTGCCCTCCGGGACAGGGGCCTACGAGCAGTACTTC
CASSLPSGTGAYEQYF
>10|few|TRBV29-1|NA|TRBJ1-1
TGCAGCGGAGTCAACACTGAAGCTTTCTTT
CSGVNTEAFF
>13|few|TRBV6-6|NA|TRBJ1-1
TGTGCCAGCAGACAACAGCAAAACACTGAAGCTTTCTTT
CASRQQQNTEAFF
>15|NA|TRBV7-6|NA|TRBJ1-2
TGTGCCAGCAGCTCGCGATCAAGGCCCCTCTATGGCTACACCTTC
CASSSRSRPLYGYTF
>15|NA|TRBV7-2|NA|TRBJ2-1
TGTGCCAGCAGCTTAGCGCGGGCAATCTACAATGAGCAGTTCTTC
CASSLARAIYNEQFF
>15|NA|TRBV20-1|NA|TRBJ1-1
TGCAGTGCTAGAGATAATGTCAGGATGAACACTGAAGCTTTCTTT
CSARDNVRMNTEAFF
>15|few|TRBV5-1|NA|TRBJ2-2
TGCGCCAGCAGCTTATGGGAAACGAGTACCGGGGAGCTGTTTTTT
CASSLWETSTGELFF
>13|few|TRBV20-1|NA|TRBJ1-5
TGCAGTGCCATCAGGGATAGCAATCAGCCCCAGCATTTT
CSAIRDSNQPQHF
>14|NA|TRBV24-1|TRBD1|TRBJ1-2
TGTGCCACCAGTGATGACGACAGGGTCTTAGGCTACACCTTC
CATSDDDRVLGYTF
>14|NA|TRBV28|NA|TRBJ1-1
TGTGCCAGCAGTTTATGGCTCCTGAACACTGAAGCTTTCTTT
CASSLWLLNTEAFF
>13|NA|TRBV29-1|NA|TRBJ2-3
TGCAGCGTCGCAGGCAGAATCACAGATACGCAGTATTTT
CSVAGRITDTQYF
>12|few|TRBV20-1|NA|TRBJ2-5
TGCAGTGCTAGACCCCAATTTGAGACCCAGTACTTC
CSARPQFETQYF
>15|many|TRBV20-1|TRBD1|TRBJ1-3
TGCAGTGCTAGGGACAGGGTTTCCTCTGGAAACACCATATATTTT
CSARDRVSSGNTIYF
>13|many|TRBV5-1|NA|TRBJ1-1
TGCGCCAGCAGGCCTTTTGGAGGCACTGAAGCTTTCTTT
CASRPFGGTEAFF
>14|few|TRBV24-1|NA|TRBJ2-7
TGTGCCACCAGTGATGCGGGCTCCGGGGCCGAGCAGTACTTC
CATSDAGSGAEQYF
>16|few|TRBV5-1|NA|TRBJ1-1
TGCGCCAGCAGCTTGGCCGCGAGGGGTTCGAACACTGAAGCTTTCTTT
CASSLAARGSNTEAFF
>13|few|TRBV4-3|NA|TRBJ2-7
TGCGCCAGCAGCCAAGGGGCCGGGACACTGCAGTACTTC
CASSQGAGTLQYF
>11|NA|TRBV20-1|NA|TRBJ2-4
TGCAGTGCTCGACGGATAAACATTCAGTACTTC
CSARRINIQYF
>12|NA|TRBV29-1|NA|TRBJ2-5
TGCAGCGTTGAGGGCGCGGCCCTCACCCAGTACTTC
CSVEGAALTQYF
>13|few|TRBV4-3|NA|TRBJ2-3
TGCGCCAGCAGCCAAGAAATGGGAGATACGCAGTATTTT
CASSQEMGDTQYF